This T cell receptor (beta chain) was found in a study of naive and memory T cell subsets. Study findings and constraints: A clonotype means one alpha or beta sequence, not an alpha/beta pair. Naive repertoires, especially CD8, held a few larger clonotypes, possibly memory cells re-expressing CD45RA.

Looked up from germline, CDR1 is SNHLY and CDR2 is FYNNEI. The CDR3 spans 18 residues. Points on this clonotype: Its matching antigen is unknown. Germline is not matched at one junction end, which may reflect a read error.

Two oligonucleotides, mixed equimolar, formed the beta constant-region primer covering TRBC1 and TRBC2. Nested alpha and beta constant-region primers with the SP2 primer drove four PCR rounds on ligated cDNA. A 12-nucleotide UMI and the SP2 primer were added to the cDNA 3' end by oligonucleotide ligation. TCRdb fed the UMI-ligation and nested PCR reads into MiXCR, producing one record per CDR3 protein. The data hold 120,000 to 150,000 distinct CDR3 sequences, with around 21% observed a single time. Sequential positive selection took CD4 T cells first, then CD8 T cells. Four subsets defined by CD45RA and CD27 were sorted after CD3, CD4, CD8 and live/dead staining.

Source material: naive CD8+ T cells from blood. The chain links TRBV2 to TRBJ2-4; no clear D gene. This sequence was found in a human donor in good health. As DNA, the CDR3 is TGTGCCAGCAGTGGGAGTGCTTTTGAATCGTGGGCCAAAAGCATTCAGTACTTC. Residues: CASSGSAFESWAKSIQYF.